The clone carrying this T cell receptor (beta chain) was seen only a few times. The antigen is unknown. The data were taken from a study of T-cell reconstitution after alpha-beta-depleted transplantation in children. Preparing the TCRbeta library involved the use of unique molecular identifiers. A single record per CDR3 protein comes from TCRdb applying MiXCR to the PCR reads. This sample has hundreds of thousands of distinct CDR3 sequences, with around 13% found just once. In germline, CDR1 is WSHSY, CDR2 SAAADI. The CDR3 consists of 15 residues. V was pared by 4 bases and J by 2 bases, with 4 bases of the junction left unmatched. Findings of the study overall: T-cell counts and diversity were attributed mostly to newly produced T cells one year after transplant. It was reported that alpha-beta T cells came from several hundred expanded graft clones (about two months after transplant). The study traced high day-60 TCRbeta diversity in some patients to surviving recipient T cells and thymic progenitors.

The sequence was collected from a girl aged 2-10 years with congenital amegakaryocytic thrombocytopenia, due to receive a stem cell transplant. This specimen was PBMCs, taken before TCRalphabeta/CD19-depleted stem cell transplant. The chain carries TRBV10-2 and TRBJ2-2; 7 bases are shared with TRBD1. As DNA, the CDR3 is TGCGCCAGCAGTGGTGGGACAGACAACACCGGGGAGCTGTTTTTT. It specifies CASSGGTDNTGELFF.